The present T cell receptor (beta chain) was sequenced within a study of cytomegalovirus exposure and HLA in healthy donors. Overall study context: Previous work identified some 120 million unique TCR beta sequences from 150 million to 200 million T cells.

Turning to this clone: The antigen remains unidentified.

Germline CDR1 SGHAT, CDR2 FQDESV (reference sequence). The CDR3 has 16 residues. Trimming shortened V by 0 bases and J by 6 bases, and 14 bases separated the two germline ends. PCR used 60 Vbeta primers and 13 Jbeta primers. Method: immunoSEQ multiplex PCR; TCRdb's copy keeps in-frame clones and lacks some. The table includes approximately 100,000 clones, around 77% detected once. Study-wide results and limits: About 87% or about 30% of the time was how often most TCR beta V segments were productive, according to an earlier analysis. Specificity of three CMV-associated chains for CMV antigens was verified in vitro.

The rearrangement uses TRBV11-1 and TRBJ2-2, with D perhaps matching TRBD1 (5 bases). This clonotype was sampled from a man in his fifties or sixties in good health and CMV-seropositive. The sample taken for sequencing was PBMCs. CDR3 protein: CASSLARGNVAGELFF. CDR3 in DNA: TGTGCCAGCAGCTTAGCTAGGGGTAATGTCGCCGGGGAGCTGTTTTTT.